These 23 T cell receptor beta chains share one sample of origin, sequenced in a study of blood T cells in healthy people across ages. The authors ran a second PCR of about 6 to 12 cycles using a sample-barcoded 5' primer and a J-beta primer mix. TCRdb reprocessed the 5' RACE reads with MiXCR, giving one entry per CDR3 protein. This table holds some 1.5 million distinct CDR3 sequences, roughly 43% found once. The sequenced sample consisted of blood. These TCRs come from a young woman in good health.

In this sample, this clonotype turned up a few times. The J gene is TRBJ2-1, the V gene TRBV2; the match to TRBD2 covers 7 bases. Germline loops: CDR1 SNHLY, CDR2 FYNNEI. The CDR3 has 13 amino acids. The ends lost 8 bases at V and 4 bases at J; junction bases unmatched: 5. CDR3 amino acids: CASGRGNYNEQFF. DNA of the CDR3: TGTGCCAGCGGGCGGGGGAATTACAATGAGCAGTTCTTC.

This clonotype was seen only a few times. The chain is built from TRBV11-2 and TRBJ2-1; D is undetermined. This CDR3 has 12 residues. The germline CDR1 and CDR2 sequences are SGHAT and FQNNGV. The V gene lost 0 bases and the J gene lost 8 bases, with 5 bases spanning the gap. The CDR3 DNA is TGTGCCAGCAGCTTAGATAGACATGAGCAGTTCTTC. It is translated as CASSLDRHEQFF.

This clonotype was recorded a few times. This chain uses TRBV4-1 with TRBJ2-2, with D possibly called TRBD1 or TRBD2 (5 bases each). The CDR3 consists of 17 residues. Deletions cut 4 bases from V and 4 bases from J, with 19 bases between. The germline CDR1 and CDR2 sequences are MGHRA and YSYEKL. Written as DNA, the CDR3 is TGCGCCAGCAGCCGACCTTGGACGGGGCAGACCACCGGGGAGCTGTTTTTT. As protein: CASSRPWTGQTTGELFF.

The sample holds one count of this clonotype. The V gene is TRBV11-2, the J gene TRBJ2-2, with D perhaps TRBD2 (7 bases). V was pared by 0 bases and J by 4 bases, with 18 bases between. Germline CDR1 reads SGHAT; CDR2 reads FQNNGV. The length of the CDR3 is 18 residues. The CDR3 sequence: CASSLERGGTISTGELFF. The DNA of the CDR3 is TGTGCCAGCAGCTTAGAGAGGGGGGGGACTATAAGCACCGGGGAGCTGTTTTTT. Based on the CDR3 plus reference TRBV11-2 and TRBJ2-2, the full variable domain is EAGVAQSPRYKIIEKRQSVAFWCNPISGHATLYWYQQILGQGPKLLIQFQNNGVVDDSQLPKDRFSAERLKGVDSTLKIQPAKLEDSAVYLCASSLERGGTISTGELFFGEGSRLTVL.

This clonotype was picked up many times. The rearrangement uses TRBV29-1 and TRBJ2-2; D is ambiguous. Germline values: CDR1 SQVTM, CDR2 ANQGSEA. This CDR3 spans 14 amino acids. The germline V and J ends were trimmed by 2 bases and 0 bases, with 7 bases remaining between them. The CDR3 protein is CSVECDANTGELFF. In DNA, the CDR3 is TGCAGCGTTGAATGTGATGCGAACACCGGGGAGCTGTTTTTT.

The V call is TRBV7-2, the J call TRBJ1-1, with 10 bases matching TRBD1. This CDR3 is built from 15 residues. The ends lost 4 bases at V and 4 bases at J; junction bases unmatched: 6. Germline V gives CDR1 SGHTA, CDR2 FQGNSA. In DNA, the CDR3 is TGTGCCAGCAGCTCTATGACAGGGGGCTCCACTGAAGCTTTCTTT. Encoded protein: CASSSMTGGSTEAFF.

This clonotype was seen many times. The rearrangement uses TRBV7-9 and TRBJ1-1; weak D call: TRBD1 (5 bases). CDR1 and CDR2 from the germline V gene are SEHNR and FQNEAQ (reference sequence). V shed 5 bases and J shed 5 bases, with 18 bases lying between them. The CDR3 runs to 15 residues. CDR3 residues: CASSPTIRVGTEAFF. CDR3 DNA: TGTGCCAGCAGCCCAACTATCAGGGTAGGGACTGAAGCTTTCTTT.

J is TRBJ2-1 and V is TRBV7-9, with 8 bases matching TRBD2. This CDR3 region has 14 residues. With V trimmed by 5 bases and J by 4 bases, 4 bases remained unmatched. Germline-derived CDR1 and CDR2 are SEHNR and FQNEAQ (reference sequence). The CDR3 reads CASSHGRAYNEQFF. In DNA form, the CDR3 reads TGTGCCAGCAGCCACGGGAGGGCTTACAATGAGCAGTTCTTC.

V and J are TRBV12-3 or TRBV12-4 and TRBJ2-1; 7 nucleotides agree with TRBD2. V dropped 7 bases and J dropped 1; count of bases not matched to a gene: 7. This CDR3 region has 15 residues. CDR3 nucleotide sequence: TGTGCCAGCACCAAACTAGCGACGTCCTACAATGAGCAGTTCTTC. Its protein product is CASTKLATSYNEQFF.

This chain's CDR3 is CASMNDAVGPLHF. CDR3 DNA: TGTGCCAGCATGAACGACGCCGTGGGTCCCCTCCACTTT. This chain uses TRBV25-1 with TRBJ1-6; unclear D gene. V lost 7 bases and J lost 13, with 17 bases in between. This CDR3 spans 13 amino acids. Per germline, CDR1 MGHDK and CDR2 SYGVNS.

The chain is built from TRBV9 and TRBJ2-1; 9 bases are shared with TRBD2. The CDR3 covers 14 residues. Germline lookup yields CDR1 SGDLS and CDR2 YYNGEE. Trimming cost V 4 bases and J 10 bases; bases outside gene matches: 9. CDR3 nucleotides: TGTGCCAGCAGCCGTAGCGGGGGATTCTACGAGCAGTTCTTC. Its translation: CASSRSGGFYEQFF.

The chain carries TRBV7-9 and TRBJ1-1; 9 positions match TRBD1. Unmatched junction bases numbered 11, after V lost 5 bases and J lost 1 base. The germline V gene encodes CDR1 SEHNR and CDR2 FQNEAQ (reference sequence). The CDR3 runs to 17 residues. CDR3 coding DNA: TGTGCCAGCAGCGTAGGCGGGACAGGGAAAGCGAACACTGAAGCTTTCTTT. This sequence encodes CASSVGGTGKANTEAFF.

This clonotype showed up just a few times. The V gene is TRBV10-3, the J gene TRBJ2-2, with D unresolved. The V end lost 0 bases, the J end lost 2 bases, and 13 bases lay between the germline ends. The CDR3 has 17 residues. The germline V gene encodes CDR1 ENHRY and CDR2 SYGVKD. In nucleotides, the CDR3 is TGTGCCATCAGTGAGTCGCTAGACCATGCTAACACCGGGGAGCTGTTTTTT. It is translated as CAISESLDHANTGELFF.

The chain carries TRBV28 and TRBJ2-7; no reliable D call. The CDR3 has 11 amino acids. Germline CDR1 MDHEN, CDR2 SYDVKM. In DNA form, the CDR3 reads TGTGTTGTCTTCCGCTCCTACGAGCAGTACTTC. It specifies CVVFRSYEQYF.

The chain employs TRBV12-3 or TRBV12-4 and TRBJ2-3; 12 nucleotides align to TRBD1. V shed 5 bases, J shed 0 bases, and the junction held 9 bases outside the gene matches. This CDR3 region has 18 residues. CDR3: CASSLWGQGAPSTDTQYF. As DNA, the CDR3 is TGTGCCAGCAGTCTTTGGGGACAGGGGGCTCCAAGCACAGATACGCAGTATTTT.

This chain links TRBV29-1 with TRBJ1-2; maybe TRBD1 (5 bases). With 7 bases removed from V and 7 bases from J, the gap between germline ends came to 13 bases. This CDR3 has 11 residues. CDR1 is SQVTM, CDR2 ANQGSEA, per germline. CDR3 sequence (DNA): TGCAGCGCCCTCCGGGGGGTTGGCTACACCTTC. It codes for CSALRGVGYTF.

This clonotype was counted only a few times. The J gene is TRBJ2-7, the V gene TRBV6-2 or TRBV6-3; D unclear. Germline values: CDR1 MNHEY, CDR2 SVGEGT. V was trimmed by 6 bases and J by 3 bases, leaving 9 bases between them. CDR3 length: 12 residues. CDR3 bases: TGTGCCAGCAGCCTCTGGAACTACGAGCAGTACTTC. Translation: CASSLWNYEQYF.

This clonotype was observed a few times. The chain carries TRBV6-5 and TRBJ2-1; 12 bases map to TRBD2. The V segment lost 6 bases and the J segment 7 bases; nucleotides outside the gene matches: 7. This CDR3 has 15 amino acids. The germline CDR1 and CDR2 sequences are MNHEY and SVGAGI. Here the CDR3 DNA reads TGTGCCAGCAGCCGACCGGGACTAGCGGGTAATGAGCAGTTCTTC. It is translated as CASSRPGLAGNEQFF.

This clonotype appeared a few times. This sequence joins TRBV7-6 and TRBJ2-1; the D is unclear. V was clipped by 1 base and J by 9 bases, with 10 bases between them. CDR1 and CDR2 from the germline V gene are SGHVS and FNYEAQ. The CDR3 is 13 amino acids. The CDR3 DNA sequence: TGTGCCAGCAGCTTAGAAGACACCTCTGAGCAGTTCTTC. The encoded protein is CASSLEDTSEQFF.

This clonotype occurred a few times. This sequence joins TRBV12-3 or TRBV12-4 and TRBJ1-2; TRBD1 is a possible D gene (6 bases). The CDR3 has 13 amino acids. The ends were cut back, 3 bases at V and 7 bases at J, with 12 bases in the middle. The CDR3 here is CASSFAGGGGYTF. CDR3 in DNA: TGTGCCAGCAGTTTCGCCGGGGGCGGTGGCTACACCTTC.

This clonotype was detected ten times or more. V usage is TRBV2 and J usage is TRBJ1-1; 7 bases line up with TRBD1. V lost 6 bases and J lost 1; bases outside the gene matches: 5. Germline-derived CDR1 and CDR2 are SNHLY and FYNNEI. CDR3 length: 14 amino acids. In DNA, the CDR3 is TGTGCCAGCAGGCCAGGGACAGAGAACACTGAAGCTTTCTTT. The encoded protein is CASRPGTENTEAFF.

This rearrangement joins TRBV27 to TRBJ1-2, with unresolved D. Germline V gene sequence: CDR1 MNHEY, CDR2 SMNVEV (reference sequence). This CDR3 has 14 amino acids. The V end was cut by 2 bases, the J end by 8 bases, with 15 bases between. The CDR3 DNA follows: TGTGCCAGCAGTTTACTAGGAGGTGGAGAAGGCTACACCTTC. The encoded protein is CASSLLGGGEGYTF.

J is TRBJ2-5 and V is TRBV5-1; D is ambiguous. The CDR3 is 15 residues long. Germline CDR1 and CDR2: SGHRS and YFSETQ. The V end lost 1 base, the J end lost 11 bases, and 21 bases lay between the germline ends. The CDR3 DNA is TGCGCCAGCAGCTTGTCTGGGATTATGAACTACAAGCAGTACTTC. Translated: CASSLSGIMNYKQYF.